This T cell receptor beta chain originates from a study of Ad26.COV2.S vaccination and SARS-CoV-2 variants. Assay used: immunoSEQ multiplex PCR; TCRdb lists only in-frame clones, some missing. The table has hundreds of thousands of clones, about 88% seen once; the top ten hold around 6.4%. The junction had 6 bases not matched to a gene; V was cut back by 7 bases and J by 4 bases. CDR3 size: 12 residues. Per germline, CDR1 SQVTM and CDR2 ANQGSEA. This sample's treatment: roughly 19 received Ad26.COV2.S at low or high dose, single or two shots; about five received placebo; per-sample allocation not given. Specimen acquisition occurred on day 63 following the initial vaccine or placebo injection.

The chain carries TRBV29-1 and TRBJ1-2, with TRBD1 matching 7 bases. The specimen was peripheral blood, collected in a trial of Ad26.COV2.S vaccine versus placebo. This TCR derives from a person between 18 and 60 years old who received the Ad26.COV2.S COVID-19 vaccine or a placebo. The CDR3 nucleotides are TGCAGCGACGACAGGGTGTCCTATGGCTACACCTTC. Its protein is CSDDRVSYGYTF.